The source of this T cell receptor (beta chain) is a study of T cells after yellow fever vaccination. Points from the study as a whole: Weaker overall was a secondary response that nonetheless peaked faster, on day 5 versus 15. In post-booster samples, most primary-vaccination clones reappeared (about 97% CD4, roughly 89% CD8). Highly abundant clonotypes carried over from the bulk population could end up in FACS-sorted repertoires as contaminants.

This CDR3 has 14 residues. Germline CDR1 SGHDT, CDR2 YYEEEE. Trimming cost V 0 bases and J 6 bases; bases outside gene matches: 2. TCRdb reanalysed the 5' RACE reads using MiXCR and keeps one entry per CDR3 protein. Of about 85,000 distinct CDR3 sequences listed, roughly 13% are singletons. This clonotype was seen ten or more times. Here the sequenced sample was CD8+ T cells not binding an NS4B(214-222) dextramer, sorted from PBMCs, taken roughly 20 days after the first yellow fever vaccination. V and J are TRBV5-6 and TRBJ2-1; 8 positions agree with TRBD2. The TCR was taken from a man between 18 and 29 years old who received the YFV17D yellow fever vaccine. CDR3 DNA: TGTGCCAGCAGCTTGGAGGCGGGGGGCAATGAGCAGTTCTTC. The encoded protein is CASSLEAGGNEQFF.